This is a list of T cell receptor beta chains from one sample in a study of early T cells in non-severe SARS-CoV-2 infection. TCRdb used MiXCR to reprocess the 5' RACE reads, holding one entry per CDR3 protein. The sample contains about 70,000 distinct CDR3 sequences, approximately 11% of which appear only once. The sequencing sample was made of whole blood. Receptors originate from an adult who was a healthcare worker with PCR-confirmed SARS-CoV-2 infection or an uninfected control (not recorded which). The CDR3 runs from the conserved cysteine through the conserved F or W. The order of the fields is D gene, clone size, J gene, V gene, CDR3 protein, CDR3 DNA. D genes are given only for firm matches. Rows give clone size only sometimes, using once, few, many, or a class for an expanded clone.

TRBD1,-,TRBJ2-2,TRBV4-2,CASSYGTGVTGELFF,TGTGCCAGCAGCTACGGGACAGGGGTCACCGGGGAGCTGTTTTTT
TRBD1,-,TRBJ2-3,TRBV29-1,CSVTSRTGMADTQYF,TGCAGCGTTACAAGTCGGACAGGGATGGCAGATACGCAGTATTTT
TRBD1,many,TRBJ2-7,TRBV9,CASSAGQGVYEQYF,TGTGCCAGCAGCGCCGGACAGGGGGTCTACGAGCAGTACTTC
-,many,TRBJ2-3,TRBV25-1,CASSEIRERADTQYF,TGTGCCAGCAGTGAAATCAGGGAGAGGGCAGATACGCAGTATTTT
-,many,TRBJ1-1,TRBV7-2,CASSLQPGTEAFF,TGTGCCAGCAGCTTACAGCCTGGGACTGAAGCTTTCTTT
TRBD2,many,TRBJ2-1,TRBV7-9,CASSPGLAGKSYNEQFF,TGTGCCAGCAGCCCGGGACTAGCTGGGAAGTCCTACAATGAGCAGTTCTTC
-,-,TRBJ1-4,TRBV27,CASSLSSRASNEKLFF,TGTGCCAGCAGTTTATCGTCTAGGGCCTCTAATGAAAAACTGTTTTTT
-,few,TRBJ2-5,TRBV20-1,CSARSAYQETQYF,TGCAGTGCTAGGTCGGCCTACCAAGAGACCCAGTACTTC
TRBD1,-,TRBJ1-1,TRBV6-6,CASRGTGDMGTEAFF,TGTGCCAGCAGGGGGACAGGGGATATGGGTACTGAAGCTTTCTTT
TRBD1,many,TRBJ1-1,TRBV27,CASSLRTGANTEAFF,TGTGCCAGCAGTTTACGGACAGGAGCGAACACTGAAGCTTTCTTT
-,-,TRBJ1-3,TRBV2,CASRYVESGNTIYF,TGTGCCAGCAGATACGTAGAATCTGGAAACACCATATATTTT
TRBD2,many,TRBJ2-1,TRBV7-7,CASSLRAGGPNEQFF,TGTGCCAGCAGCTTACGAGCGGGGGGGCCCAATGAGCAGTTCTTC
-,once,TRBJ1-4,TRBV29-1,CSALGGAAREKLFF,TGCAGCGCCCTCGGAGGCGCAGCTCGGGAAAAACTGTTTTTT
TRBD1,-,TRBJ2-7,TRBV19,CASSRPGQIYEQYF,TGTGCCAGTAGTCGTCCGGGACAGATCTACGAGCAGTACTTC
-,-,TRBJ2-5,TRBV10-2,CASSESTGQETQYF,TGCGCCAGCAGTGAGTCGACAGGCCAAGAGACCCAGTACTTC
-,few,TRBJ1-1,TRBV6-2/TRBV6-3,CASSPVSGITEAFF,TGTGCCAGCAGCCCCGTTTCAGGGATCACTGAAGCTTTCTTT
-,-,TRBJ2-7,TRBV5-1,CASNEGVGYEQYF,TGCGCCAGCAATGAAGGTGTAGGCTACGAGCAGTACTTC
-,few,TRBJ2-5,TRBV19,CATAERETQYF,TGTGCCACCGCCGAGAGGGAGACCCAGTACTTC
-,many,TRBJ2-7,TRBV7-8,CASSLGILGPDSYEQYF,TGTGCCAGCAGCTTGGGAATACTTGGTCCGGACTCCTACGAGCAGTACTTC
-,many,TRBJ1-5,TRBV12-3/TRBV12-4,CASSWGQSGRQPQHF,TGTGCCAGCAGCTGGGGGCAGTCAGGAAGACAGCCCCAGCATTTT
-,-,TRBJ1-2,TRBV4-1,CASSQEGRGNYGYTF,TGCGCCAGCAGCCAAGAGGGGCGGGGTAACTATGGCTACACCTTC
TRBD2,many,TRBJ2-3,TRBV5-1,CASSAATSGGADTQYF,TGCGCCAGCAGCGCCGCGACTAGCGGGGGGGCAGATACGCAGTATTTT
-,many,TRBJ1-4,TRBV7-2,CASSPGPGGEKLFF,TGTGCCAGCAGCCCGGGACCCGGGGGTGAAAAACTGTTTTTT
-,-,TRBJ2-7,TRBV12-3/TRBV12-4,CASSVDGWGRSPYEQYF,TGTGCCAGCAGCGTGGACGGATGGGGACGATCCCCTTACGAGCAGTACTTC
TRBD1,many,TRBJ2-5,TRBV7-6,CASSPYLTGTETQYF,TGTGCCAGCAGCCCCTACCTGACAGGGACGGAGACCCAGTACTTC
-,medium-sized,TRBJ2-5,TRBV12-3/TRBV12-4,CASSSGTLTETQYF,TGTGCCAGCAGTTCGGGGACTCTGACGGAGACCCAGTACTTC
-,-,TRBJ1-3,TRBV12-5,CASGLGVSGNTIYF,TGTGCTAGTGGTCTAGGGGTCTCTGGAAACACCATATATTTT
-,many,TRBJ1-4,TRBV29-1,CSVMVGGEKLFF,TGCAGCGTTATGGTTGGGGGTGAAAAACTGTTTTTT
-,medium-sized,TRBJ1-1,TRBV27,CASSLLAGSRAEAFF,TGTGCCAGCAGTTTATTAGCCGGGAGTAGGGCTGAAGCTTTCTTT
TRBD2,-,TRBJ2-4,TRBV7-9,CASSHGLAGDRDKNIQYF,TGTGCCAGCAGCCACGGACTAGCGGGGGATAGGGACAAAAACATTCAGTACTTC
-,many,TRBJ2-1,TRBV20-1,CSARDTLSYNEQFF,TGCAGTGCTCGGGACACCCTCTCCTACAATGAGCAGTTCTTC
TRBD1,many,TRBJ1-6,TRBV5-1,CASSITYRGNSPLHF,TGCGCCAGCAGCATCACTTACAGGGGTAATTCACCCCTCCACTTT
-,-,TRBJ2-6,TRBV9,CASSMSGANVLTF,TGTGCCAGCTCTATGTCTGGGGCCAACGTCCTGACTTTC
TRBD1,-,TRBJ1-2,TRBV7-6,CASSPTGTYGYTF,TGTGCCAGCAGCCCGACAGGGACCTATGGCTACACCTTC
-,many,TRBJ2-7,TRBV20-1,CSAIGTPSYEQYF,TGCAGTGCTATCGGGACACCTTCCTACGAGCAGTACTTC
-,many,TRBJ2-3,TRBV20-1,CSAQGGANYLGF,TGCAGTGCTCAGGGAGGAGCCAACTATCTCGGTTTT
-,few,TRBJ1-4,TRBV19,CASSRATITNEKLFF,TGTGCCAGTAGTAGGGCGACGATCACTAATGAAAAACTGTTTTTT
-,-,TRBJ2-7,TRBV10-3,CAISERQGYEQYF,TGTGCCATCAGTGAGCGTCAGGGCTACGAGCAGTACTTC
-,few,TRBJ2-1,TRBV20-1,CSARPDYYNEQFF,TGCAGTGCTAGACCCGACTACTACAATGAGCAGTTCTTC
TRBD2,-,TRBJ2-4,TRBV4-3,CASSLGTGTSNIQYF,TGCGCCAGCAGCCTAGGGACCGGGACTAGCAACATTCAGTACTTC
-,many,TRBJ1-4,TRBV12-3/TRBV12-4,CASRGGGATNEKLFF,TGTGCCAGCAGGGGAGGGGGAGCAACTAATGAAAAACTGTTTTTT